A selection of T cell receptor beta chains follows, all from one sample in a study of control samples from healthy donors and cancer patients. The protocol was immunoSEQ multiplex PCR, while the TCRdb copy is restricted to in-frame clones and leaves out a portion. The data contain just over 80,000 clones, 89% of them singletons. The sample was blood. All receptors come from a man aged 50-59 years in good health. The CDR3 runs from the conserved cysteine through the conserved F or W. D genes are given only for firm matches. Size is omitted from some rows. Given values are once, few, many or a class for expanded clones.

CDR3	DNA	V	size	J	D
CASSQGRLGTPMNTEAFF	TGTGCCAGCAGCCAAGGCAGGCTCGGGACGCCAATGAACACTGAAGCTTTCTTT	TRBV3-1/TRBV3-2	NA	TRBJ1-1	NA
CASSPGLLATDTQYF	TGTGCCAGCAGCCCCGGACTTTTGGCCACAGATACGCAGTATTTT	TRBV7-6	NA	TRBJ2-3	NA
CASSVRQAKSGYTF	TGTGCCAGCAGTGTCAGACAGGCCAAAAGCGGCTACACCTTC	TRBV2	NA	TRBJ1-2	NA
CAITNYNEQFF	TGTGCCATCACGAACTACAATGAGCAGTTCTTC	TRBV10-3	NA	TRBJ2-1	NA
CASSPVPGTNSPLHF	TGTGCCAGCAGCCCCGTACCAGGGACCAATTCACCCCTCCACTTT	TRBV5-5	NA	TRBJ1-6	NA
CASSVGPAGGQNTQYF	TGTGCCAGCAGCGTAGGACCGGCGGGGGGCCAGAATACGCAGTATTTT	TRBV9	NA	TRBJ2-3	TRBD2
CASSQGRTGGVRGETQYF	TGTGCCAGCAGTCAGGGGAGGACAGGGGGCGTTCGGGGAGAGACCCAGTACTTC	TRBV6-2/TRBV6-3	NA	TRBJ2-5	TRBD1
CASSSGTESYGYTF	TGTGCCAGCAGTTCGGGGACAGAGAGCTATGGCTACACCTTC	TRBV27	NA	TRBJ1-2	TRBD1
CASSRGQGGAEAFF	TGCGCCAGCAGCCGGGGACAGGGGGGTGCTGAAGCTTTCTTT	TRBV4-1	NA	TRBJ1-1	TRBD1
CASSIGRVSGNTIYF	TGTGCCAGTAGTATAGGGCGCGTCTCTGGAAACACCATATATTTT	TRBV19	NA	TRBJ1-3	NA
CSVVQGNTEAFF	TGCAGCGTTGTACAGGGGAACACTGAAGCTTTCTTT	TRBV29-1	NA	TRBJ1-1	NA
CASSSRLETQYF	TGTGCCAGCAGTAGCAGATTAGAGACCCAGTACTTC	TRBV6-5	NA	TRBJ2-5	NA
CASSMRQPNSPLHF	TGTGCCAGTAGTATGAGACAGCCCAATTCACCCCTCCACTTT	TRBV19	NA	TRBJ1-6	NA
CASSPTGANQPQHF	TGTGCCAGCTCACCGACAGGTGCTAATCAGCCCCAGCATTTT	TRBV18	NA	TRBJ1-5	NA
CASSKFRDWTYEQYF	TGTGCCAGCAGCAAATTCCGGGACTGGACCTACGAGCAGTACTTC	TRBV9	NA	TRBJ2-7	NA
CASSQGWNTGELFF	TGTGCCAGCAGCCAAGGCTGGAACACCGGGGAGCTGTTTTTT	TRBV11-2	NA	TRBJ2-2	NA
CASSSVAGGDEAFF	TGTGCCAGCAGCTCCGTGGCAGGGGGCGATGAAGCTTTCTTT	TRBV7-6	NA	TRBJ1-1	TRBD1
CASSGDSNQPQHF	TGTGCCAGTAGTGGGGATAGCAATCAGCCCCAGCATTTT	TRBV19	NA	TRBJ1-5	NA
CASSLAQNRNGYTF	TGCGCCAGCAGCTTGGCGCAAAATCGGAATGGCTACACCTTC	TRBV5-1	NA	TRBJ1-2	NA
CASSLARADGGVKGTF	TGTGCCAGCAGCTTAGCCCGGGCCGACGGGGGGGTAAAAGGCACCTTC	TRBV7-9	NA	TRBJ1-2	NA
CASEIGTNEKLFF	TGTGCCAGCGAAATCGGAACTAATGAAAAACTGTTTTTT	TRBV6-6	NA	TRBJ1-4	NA
CASSSGTGETGELFF	TGTGCCAGCAGCTCCGGGACAGGGGAAACCGGGGAGCTGTTTTTT	TRBV7-6	NA	TRBJ2-2	TRBD1
CASSFIPGEIPDTQYF	TGTGCCAGCAGCTTTATTCCCGGTGAGATCCCAGATACGCAGTATTTT	TRBV7-3	few	TRBJ2-3	NA
CASSKGLAGVSSYNEQFF	TGTGCCAGTAGTAAGGGACTAGCGGGGGTTAGCTCCTACAATGAGCAGTTCTTC	TRBV19	once	TRBJ2-1	TRBD2
CAWNGVMGLTDTQYF	TGTGCCTGGAATGGGGTAATGGGTTTAACAGATACGCAGTATTTT	TRBV30	once	TRBJ2-3	NA
CAWKAGQDSEKLFF	TGTGCCTGGAAAGCGGGACAGGACAGTGAAAAACTGTTTTTT	TRBV30	NA	TRBJ1-4	TRBD1
CASSSLQGYGYTF	TGTGCCAGCAGTTCGTTGCAAGGCTATGGCTACACCTTC	TRBV27	NA	TRBJ1-2	NA
CASSLRQGKGEQYF	TGTGCCAGCAGCTTAAGACAGGGAAAAGGCGAGCAGTACTTC	TRBV7-9	NA	TRBJ2-7	TRBD1